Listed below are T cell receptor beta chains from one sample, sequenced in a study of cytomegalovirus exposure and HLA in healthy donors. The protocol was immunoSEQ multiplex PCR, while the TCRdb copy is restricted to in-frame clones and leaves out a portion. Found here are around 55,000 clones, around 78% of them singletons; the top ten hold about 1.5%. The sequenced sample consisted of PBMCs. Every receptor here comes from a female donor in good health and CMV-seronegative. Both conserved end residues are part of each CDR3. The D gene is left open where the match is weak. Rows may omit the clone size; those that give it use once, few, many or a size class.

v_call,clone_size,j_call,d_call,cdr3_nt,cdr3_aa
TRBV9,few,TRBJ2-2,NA,TGTGCCAGCAGCGTAGATCCTAGCGTAGCCGGGGAGCTGTTTTTT,CASSVDPSVAGELFF
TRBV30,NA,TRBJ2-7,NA,TGTGCCTGGAGTAGATTAGTGGTCAGGGGCTACGAGCAGTACTTC,CAWSRLVVRGYEQYF
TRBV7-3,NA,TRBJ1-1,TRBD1,TGTGCCAGCAGTCGGGACAGGGGGGAAACTGAAGCTTTCTTT,CASSRDRGETEAFF
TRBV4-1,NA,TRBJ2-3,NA,TGCGCCAGCAGCCAAGATTATGAGGGTAGAGATACGCAGTATTTT,CASSQDYEGRDTQYF
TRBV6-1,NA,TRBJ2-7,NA,TGTGCCAGCAGTGACTCGGGGGATAGCTCCTACGAGCAGTACTTC,CASSDSGDSSYEQYF
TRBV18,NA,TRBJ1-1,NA,TGTGCCAGCTCGGTCACTAGTACGAACACTGAAGCTTTCTTT,CASSVTSTNTEAFF
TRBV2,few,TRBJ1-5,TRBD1,TGTGCCAGCAAAGGGGGCCCCAATCAGCCCCAGCATTTT,CASKGGPNQPQHF
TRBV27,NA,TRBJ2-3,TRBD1,TGTGCCAGCAGTCGAGACCAGGGGGTTCTACTTGATACGCAGTATTTT,CASSRDQGVLLDTQYF
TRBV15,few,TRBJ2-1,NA,TGTGCCACCGGTATGCAGGGGGGAAATGAGCAGTTCTTC,CATGMQGGNEQFF
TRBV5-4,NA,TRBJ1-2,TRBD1,TGTGCCAGCAGCCCAACCAAGGGGGCGAACTATGGCTACACCTTC,CASSPTKGANYGYTF
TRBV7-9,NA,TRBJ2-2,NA,TGTGCCAGCAGCTTAGGAAACAGGGACACCGGGGAGCTGTTTTTT,CASSLGNRDTGELFF
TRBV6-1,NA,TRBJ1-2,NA,TGTGCCAGCATTGCGGGGGTGAACTATGGCTACACCTTC,CASIAGVNYGYTF
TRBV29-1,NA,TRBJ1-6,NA,TGCAGCGTGGCCGACAGGTTAAACTCACCCCTCCACTTT,CSVADRLNSPLHF
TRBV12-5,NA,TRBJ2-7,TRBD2,TGTGCTAGTGGTTTGTGGGGGGGACTAAACTACGAGCAGTACTTC,CASGLWGGLNYEQYF
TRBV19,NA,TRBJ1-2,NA,TGTGCCAGTACCCTGCGGGTCGGGCCTGGCTATGGCTACACCTTC,CASTLRVGPGYGYTF
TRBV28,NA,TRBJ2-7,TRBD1,TGTGCCAGCAGGTCCACCGGACAGGGATCCCACGAGCAGTACTTC,CASRSTGQGSHEQYF
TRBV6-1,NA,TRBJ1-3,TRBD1,TGTGCCAGCAGTGAAGCGCGGACAGGGGGAAACACCATATATTTT,CASSEARTGGNTIYF
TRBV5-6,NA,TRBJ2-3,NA,TGTGCCAGCAGCTTGCGTTCGGGGTCTATCACAGATACGCAGTATTTT,CASSLRSGSITDTQYF
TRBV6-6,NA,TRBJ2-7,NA,TGTGCCAGCAGTTACGGAGGGACAGCGTACGAGCAGTACTTC,CASSYGGTAYEQYF
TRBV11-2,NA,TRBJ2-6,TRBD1,TGTGCCAGCAGCATCCGACAGGGCCACAGCTCTGGGGCCAACGTCCTGACTTTC,CASSIRQGHSSGANVLTF
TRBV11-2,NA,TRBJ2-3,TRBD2,TGTGCCAGCAGCTTAGGGGGTTCGGGGGGGTACACAGATACGCAGTATTTT,CASSLGGSGGYTDTQYF
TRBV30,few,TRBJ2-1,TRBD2,TGTGCCTGGAAGAGGTTCCTAACTAGCGGGGCCTCGGGGTTCAACAATGAGCAGTTCTTC,CAWKRFLTSGASGFNNEQFF
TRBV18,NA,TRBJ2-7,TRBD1,TGTGCCAGCTCACCACTCCCGGCCGGGACAGGGTCTCGGGAGCAGTACTTC,CASSPLPAGTGSREQYF
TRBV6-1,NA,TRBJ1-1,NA,TGTGCCAGCAGCACAATCGGGGATGAAGCTTTCTTT,CASSTIGDEAFF